Listed below are T cell receptor beta chains from one sample, sequenced in a study of relationships among human T cell subsets. Via MiXCR, TCRdb re-called the multiplex PCR reads, giving one row per CDR3 protein. The data contain a few thousand distinct CDR3 sequences, approximately 70% of them singletons. Sequencing was carried out using CD8+ T cells sorted from blood. The receptors stem from a man aged 35 to 55 in good health. Both conserved end residues are part of each CDR3. The order of the fields is V gene, J gene, D gene, CDR3 protein. D genes are given only for firm matches.

TRBV28,TRBJ2-2,TRBD1,CASSFGTGNSGELFF
TRBV11-2,TRBJ1-5,-,CASSVGISEGPQHF
TRBV7-9,TRBJ2-3,-,CASSFGGPDTQYF
TRBV19,TRBJ2-1,TRBD2,CASEPGGPYNEQFF
TRBV10-3,TRBJ2-5,TRBD1,CAISEPQGAEETQYF
TRBV4-1,TRBJ1-5,-,CASSQEGRAYQPQHF
TRBV11-2,TRBJ1-2,-,CASSLNSVSESNYGYTF
TRBV28,TRBJ2-3,-,CASSFMGDGPDTQYF
TRBV19,TRBJ2-6,-,CASSPGLSGANVLTF
TRBV27,TRBJ1-1,-,CASRFRAEAFF
TRBV13,TRBJ2-7,-,CASSPGPTGYEQYF
TRBV7-9,TRBJ2-5,-,CASSSPRGVVETQYF
TRBV6-6,TRBJ2-5,TRBD1,CASSYVTGKETQYF
TRBV7-9,TRBJ2-5,-,CASSTTDEEQETQYF
TRBV12-3/TRBV12-4,TRBJ1-2,-,CASSLVIAEDGYTF
TRBV27,TRBJ1-2,-,CASSLLGGNYGYTF
TRBV4-2,TRBJ2-1,TRBD2,CASSPGLATYNEQFF
TRBV27,TRBJ1-1,-,CASSPWVNTEAFF
TRBV6-5,TRBJ2-2,-,CASRGQGGRAGELFF
TRBV4-1,TRBJ2-2,TRBD1,CASSQGQGLDGELFF
TRBV28,TRBJ2-1,TRBD2,CASSLVAGGQGNEQFF
TRBV29-1,TRBJ2-1,TRBD2,CSAGAGGDEQFF
TRBV27,TRBJ2-3,-,CASSLSTSLVTDTQYF
TRBV7-9,TRBJ2-7,TRBD1,CASTPPDRAYEQYF
TRBV7-9,TRBJ2-1,TRBD2,CASSPTSGRPNEQFF
TRBV28,TRBJ1-5,-,CASSLAQISGEPQHF
TRBV6-5,TRBJ2-3,TRBD2,CASSYSGDPADTQYF
TRBV28,TRBJ1-1,-,CASSLTRDTEAFF
TRBV6-5,TRBJ2-1,-,CASSYSGGSYNEQFF
TRBV20-1,TRBJ1-2,-,CSASLTNRDYGYTF
TRBV10-2,TRBJ2-1,TRBD2,CASGTSGSYNEQFF
TRBV4-2,TRBJ2-7,-,CASSQELLYEQYF
TRBV29-1,TRBJ2-1,-,CSVADGNEQFF
TRBV7-9,TRBJ1-1,-,CASSFGTPYWTEAFF
TRBV11-2,TRBJ2-1,-,CASSLGPSTYDEQFF
TRBV25-1,TRBJ1-1,-,CASSEGYTEAFF
TRBV5-1,TRBJ2-7,TRBD1,CASSSDRAEQYF